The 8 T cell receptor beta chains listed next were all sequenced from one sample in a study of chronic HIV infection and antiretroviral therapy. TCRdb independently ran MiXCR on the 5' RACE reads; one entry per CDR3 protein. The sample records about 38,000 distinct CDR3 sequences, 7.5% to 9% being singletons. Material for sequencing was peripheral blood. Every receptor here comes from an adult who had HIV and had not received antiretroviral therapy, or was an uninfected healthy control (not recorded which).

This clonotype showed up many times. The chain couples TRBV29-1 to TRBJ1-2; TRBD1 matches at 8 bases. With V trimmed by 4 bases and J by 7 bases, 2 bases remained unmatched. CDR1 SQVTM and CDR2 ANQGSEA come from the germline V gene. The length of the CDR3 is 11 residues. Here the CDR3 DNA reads TGCAGCGTTGTCAGGGGGCCTGGCTACACCTTC. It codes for CSVVRGPGYTF.

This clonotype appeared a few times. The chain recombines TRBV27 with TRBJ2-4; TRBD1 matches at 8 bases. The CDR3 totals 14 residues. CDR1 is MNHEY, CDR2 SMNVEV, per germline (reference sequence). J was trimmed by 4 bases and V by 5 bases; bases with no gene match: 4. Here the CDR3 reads CASSGTGGKNIQYF. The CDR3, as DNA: TGTGCCAGCAGTGGAACAGGGGGGAAAAACATTCAGTACTTC.

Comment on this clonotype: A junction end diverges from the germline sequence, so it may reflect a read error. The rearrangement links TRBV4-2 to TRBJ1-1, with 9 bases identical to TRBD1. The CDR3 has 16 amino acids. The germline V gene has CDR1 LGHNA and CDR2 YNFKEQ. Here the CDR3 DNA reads TGTGCCAGCAGCTCCCGGACAGGGGCCACGAACACTGAAACTTTCTTT. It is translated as CASSSRTGATNTETFF.

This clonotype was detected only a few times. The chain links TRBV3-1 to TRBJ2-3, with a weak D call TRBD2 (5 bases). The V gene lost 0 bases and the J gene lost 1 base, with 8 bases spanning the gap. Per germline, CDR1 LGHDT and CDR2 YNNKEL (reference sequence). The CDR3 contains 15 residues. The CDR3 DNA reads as TGTGCCAGCAGCCAAGACGGGAAGGGCACAGATACGCAGTATTTT. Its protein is CASSQDGKGTDTQYF.

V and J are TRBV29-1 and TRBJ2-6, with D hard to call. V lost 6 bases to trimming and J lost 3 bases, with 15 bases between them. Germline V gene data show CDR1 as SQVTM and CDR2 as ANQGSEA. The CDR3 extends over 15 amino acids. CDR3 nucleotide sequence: TGCAGCGTCTGGGCCATTAGAGATGGGGCCAACGTCCTGACTTTC. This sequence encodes CSVWAIRDGANVLTF. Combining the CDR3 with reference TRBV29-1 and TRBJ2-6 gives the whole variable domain SAVISQKPSRDICQRGTSLTIQCQVDSQVTMMFWYRQQPGQSLTLIATANQGSEATYESGFVIDKFPISRPNLTFSTLTVSNMSPEDSSIYLCSVWAIRDGANVLTFGAGSRLTVL.

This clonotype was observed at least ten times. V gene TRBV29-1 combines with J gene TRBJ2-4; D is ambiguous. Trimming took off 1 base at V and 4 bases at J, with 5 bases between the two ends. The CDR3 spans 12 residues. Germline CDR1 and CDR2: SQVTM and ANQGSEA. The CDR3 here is CSVEGRKNIQYF. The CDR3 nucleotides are TGCAGCGTTGAAGGCCGGAAAAACATTCAGTACTTC. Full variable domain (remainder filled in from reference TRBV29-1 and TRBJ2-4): SAVISQKPSRDICQRGTSLTIQCQVDSQVTMMFWYRQQPGQSLTLIATANQGSEATYESGFVIDKFPISRPNLTFSTLTVSNMSPEDSSIYLCSVEGRKNIQYFGAGTRLSVL.

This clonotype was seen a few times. CDR3 DNA sequence: TGTGCCACCAGCAGAGAGGTCGGGGGTTTGGCCAAAAACATTCAGTACTTC. Encoded protein: CATSREVGGLAKNIQYF. The chain couples TRBV15 to TRBJ2-4, with D perhaps TRBD2 (6 bases). Germline V gene lookup returns CDR1 LNHNV and CDR2 YYDKDF (reference sequence). The CDR3 extends over 17 amino acids. V was pared by 0 bases and J by 1 base, with 13 bases between. Full variable domain (outside the CDR3, taken from reference TRBV15 and TRBJ2-4): DAMVIQNPRYQVTQFGKPVTLSCSQTLNHNVMYWYQQKSSQAPKLLFHYYDKDFNNEADTPDNFQSRRPNTSFCFLDIRSPGLGDTAMYLCATSREVGGLAKNIQYFGAGTRLSVL.

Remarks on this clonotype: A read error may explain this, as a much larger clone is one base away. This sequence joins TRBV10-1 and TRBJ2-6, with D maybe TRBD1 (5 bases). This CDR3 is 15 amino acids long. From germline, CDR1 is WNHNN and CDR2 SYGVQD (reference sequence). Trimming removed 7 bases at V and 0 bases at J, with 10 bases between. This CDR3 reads CASILDISGANVLTF. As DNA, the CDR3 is TGCGCCAGCATCCTGGACATCTCTGGGGCCAACGTCCTGACTTTC.